One sample yielded the 10 T cell receptor beta chains listed below, sequenced in a study of blood T cells in healthy people across ages. Combining a sample-barcoded 5' primer with a J-beta primer mix, a second PCR ran for roughly 7 to 12 cycles. TCRdb fed the 5' RACE reads into MiXCR, producing one record per CDR3 protein. Of approximately 850,000 distinct CDR3 sequences detected, under 45% appear once; the ten largest clones hold about a fifth. Sequenced material: blood. These receptors came from a man aged 55 to 70 in good health.

The sample holds a few counts of this clonotype. The rearrangement links TRBV20-1 to TRBJ2-1; 7 bases match TRBD2. The CDR3 loop spans 12 amino acids. J was trimmed by 10 bases and V by 1 base; bases with no gene match: 4. Germline CDR1 is DFQATT and CDR2 is SNEGSKA (reference sequence). Here the CDR3 DNA reads TGCAGTGCTAGAGGCCCAGCGGGGGAGCAGTTCTTC. Translation gives CSARGPAGEQFF.

The V call is TRBV9, the J call TRBJ1-1; no clear D gene. Trimming stripped 0 bases from V and 3 bases from J, with 0 bases between. CDR1 is SGDLS and CDR2 is YYNGEE in the germline V gene. The CDR3 is 11 amino acids. The CDR3, as DNA: TGTGCCAGCAGCGTAGACACTGAAGCTTTCTTT. Translated, it gives CASSVDTEAFF.

The chain carries TRBV4-2 and TRBJ1-5; D is uncertain. Germline V lookup: CDR1 LGHNA, CDR2 YNFKEQ. V lost 1 base, J lost 4 bases, and 11 bases lay in between. The CDR3 is 15 amino acids. As DNA, the CDR3 is TGTGCCAGCAGCCAAGCCAACGGGGATAATCAGCCCCAGCATTTT. Translating gives CASSQANGDNQPQHF.

This clonotype was counted only a few times. This chain connects TRBV10-3 to TRBJ2-1, with D possibly matching TRBD1 (5 bases). V was pared by 8 bases and J by 9 bases, with 14 bases between. This CDR3 spans 12 amino acids. The germline CDR1 and CDR2 sequences are ENHRY and SYGVKD. CDR3 sequence reads: CAIGLSQGEQFF. CDR3 DNA: TGTGCCATCGGTCTGAGCCAGGGTGAGCAGTTCTTC.

About this clonotype itself: A much larger clonotype is one base distant, so this may be a read error. The chain has TRBV27 and TRBJ2-1, with 9 bases matching TRBD1. The J segment lost 9 bases and the V segment lost 2 bases, leaving 14 bases of the junction unmatched. In germline, CDR1 is MNHEY, CDR2 SMNVEV (reference sequence). This CDR3 is built from 17 residues. The CDR3 nucleotides are TGTGCCAGCAGTTTAAACCCCGGACAGGGGATAAACAGTGAGCAGTTCTTC. Its protein product is CASSLNPGQGINSEQFF.

The chain recombines TRBV20-1 with TRBJ2-3, with 9 nucleotides matching TRBD2. With 1 base clipped from V and 5 bases from J, the junction kept 13 bases outside the gene matches. CDR3 size: 17 residues. The germline V gene encodes CDR1 DFQATT and CDR2 SNEGSKA (reference sequence). The CDR3 DNA sequence: TGCAGTGCTAGAGTCTTGAGGCGGGGGGGGCTTCAAGATACGCAGTATTTT. It codes for CSARVLRRGGLQDTQYF.

This clonotype has a handful of counts. The chain employs TRBV7-9 and TRBJ1-2; D not certain. CDR1 is SEHNR, CDR2 FQNEAQ, per germline (reference sequence). The CDR3 is made up of 16 amino acids. V shed 5 bases and J shed 6 bases, with 22 bases lying between them. The CDR3 is CASSQAAGSLGHGYTF. Written as DNA, the CDR3 is TGTGCCAGCAGCCAAGCGGCTGGTTCGTTAGGGCATGGCTACACCTTC.

The rearrangement links TRBV4-3 to TRBJ2-5; 8 positions match TRBD1. Germline V gives CDR1 LGHNA, CDR2 YSLEER. The J segment lost 4 bases and the V segment lost 3 bases, leaving 10 bases of the junction unmatched. The CDR3 totals 16 residues. The CDR3 DNA follows: TGCGCCAGCAGCCAGACGGTACAGGGGGGAGCAGAGACCCAGTACTTC. Translating it yields CASSQTVQGGAETQYF.

The table lists this clonotype with a few counts. For the CDR3, the DNA is TGTGCCAGCAGCTGGGGGCTGGCGAACACTGAAGCTTTCTTT. Protein: CASSWGLANTEAFF. The chain joins TRBV5-6 to TRBJ1-1; D is possibly TRBD1 (6 bases). Per the germline V gene, CDR1 is SGHDT and CDR2 is YYEEEE. V gave up 3 bases and J gave up 1 base, with 10 bases separating them. CDR3 length: 14 amino acids.

J is TRBJ2-5 and V is TRBV15, with TRBD2 identical over 8 bases. After removal of 1 base from V and 11 bases from J, the junction contained 15 bases not matched to a gene. Per germline, CDR1 LNHNV and CDR2 YYDKDF (reference sequence). The CDR3 is made up of 16 amino acids. The CDR3 loop reads CATSRVITSGENEQYF. The CDR3 coding sequence is TGTGCCACCAGCAGAGTTATAACTAGCGGAGAGAATGAGCAGTACTTC.